This T cell receptor beta chain was sequenced during a study of blood T cells in healthy people across ages (dated by TCRdb to 2015 to 2017). Regarding the complete study: In model experiments, template switching captured about one uniquely barcoded TCR beta cDNA molecule for every two T cells. The study measured age-related changes in TCR beta repertoire diversity using deep sequencing normalized with unique cDNA molecular identifiers. Four age groups were formed from the donors: young (average approximately 15 years), middle-aged (approximately 39), aged (around 68) and long-lived (around 80). To avoid experimental bias, donors of different ages were randomly spread across the sequencing lanes. The study analyzed two additional independent replicas of 1 million unique cDNA reads from the same blood draw for two donors, one aged 18 to 30 and one aged 80 or older.

From the cysteine through the phenylalanine, the CDR3 covers 16 amino acids. Left in the record is the CDR3 DNA by itself, 48 bases read in frame from the first base. CDR1 and CDR2, looked up from the germline V gene, are SGHTA and FQGTGA. Unmatched junction bases come to 8, with V trimmed by 1 base and J by 7 bases. The approximately 41 donors, aged 6 to 90 years, were systemically healthy Caucasian individuals from Russia. Around 9.9 milliliters of peripheral blood were collected from each donor into EDTA-treated Vacutainer tubes. Ficoll-Paque density-gradient centrifugation was used to isolate PBMCs, with at least 7 million obtained per sample. Total RNA was extracted from PBMCs with Trizol reagent, with at least 6 micrograms obtained per sample. Naive CD45RAhigh/CD27high T cell percentages were measured by flow cytometry on a PBMC aliquot from every donor. The study at large found these results: Since profiling was done on bulk unsorted PBMCs, naive and antigen-experienced compartments could not be conclusively compared. There was a strong correlation between observed TCR beta diversity and the percentage of naive T cells measured by flow cytometry. Observed TCR beta diversity per million T cells fell roughly linearly with age, and a significant reduction was already apparent by age about 36. Compared with the aged group, more naive CD4+ T cells, fewer expanded clones and increased TCR diversity were shown by the long-lived group, suggesting age selection. Because donor CMV infection status was unknown, age-related changes in expanded clonotypes were potentially confounded. Estimates of total diversity based on one million sequenced T cells were regarded as lower bounds and as underestimates.

The library was generated by 5' RACE. Sequenced using an Illumina HiSeq 2500. The second PCR ran for about 7 to 11 cycles and used a J-beta primer mix along with a sample-barcoded 5' primer. Each TCR beta cDNA molecule received a unique molecular identifier from a template-switch 5' adaptor carrying 12 random nucleotides. At least 2.5 million CDR3-containing paired-end reads were obtained from each sample. First-strand cDNA synthesis was performed from all RNA using the Mint cDNA synthesis kit, with priming by a TRBC-specific oligonucleotide. Following uracil-DNA glycosylase treatment, a first 18-cycle PCR with universal primers M1SS and BC2_uni_R was performed on all cDNA. As for how the authors treated the data: Normalization of each sample was performed by random selection of 1 million high-quality reads, each carrying a distinct molecular identifier. Reads with shared molecular identifiers were discarded instead of being binned into consensus sequences. MiTCR, run with a Q25 quality threshold and the strictest error-elimination algorithm, handled CDR3 identification, clonotype clustering and error correction. A nonparametric unseen species model with Euler transformation was used to estimate a lower bound on total TCR beta diversity. Starting from the raw public reads, TCRdb applied fastp trimming at Q25, assembled clones with MiXCR and retained in-frame beta chains. All rows with the same CDR3 protein become a single entry with the most common DNA and genes. The V and J calls come from TCRdb's annotation, not from the publication. This sample is represented by around 1.5 million distinct CDR3 sequences; roughly 30% of them were singletons. The ten largest account for about 10% of the sample.

This clonotype occurred many times. What this receptor recognizes is not known. No base quality values were provided; no much bigger clone lies one nucleotide off. Source material: blood. The receptor was derived from a woman in her 30s in good health. This receptor chain uses TRBV7-3 and TRBJ2-1; 9 nucleotides in the junction match TRBD2. The CDR3 corresponds to CASSLNAGGRLNEQFF. In nucleotide form, the sequence is TGTGCCAGCAGCTTAAATGCGGGGGGGCGGTTGAATGAGCAGTTCTTC.